The clone carrying this T cell receptor beta chain was recorded at least ten times. What it recognizes is unknown. The data were taken from a study of T-cell reconstitution after alpha-beta-depleted transplantation in children. Study-wide results and limits: By about two months after transplant, alpha-beta T cells reportedly arose from several hundred graft clones that had expanded. A year had passed since transplant, and T-cell counts and diversity by then came mostly from newly produced T cells. Where some patients showed high TCRbeta diversity at day 60, it came from recipient T cells and thymic progenitors that had survived.

The CDR3 is 16 amino acids. V lost 5 bases and J lost 1; bases outside the gene matches: 6. Preparing the TCRbeta library involved the use of unique molecular identifiers. TCRdb used MiXCR to reprocess the PCR reads, holding one entry per CDR3 protein. The data hold 400,000 to 550,000 distinct CDR3 sequences, with about 11% observed a single time. The sample here was PBMCs, taken before TCRalphabeta/CD19-depleted stem cell transplant. The J gene is TRBJ2-2, the V gene TRBV12-3 or TRBV12-4; the match to TRBD1 covers 8 bases. The TCR originated in a child under 10 years old with inherited bone marrow failure, due to receive a stem cell transplant. As DNA, the CDR3 is TGTGCCAGCAGTAAGACCGGGACAGGGAACACCGGGGAGCTGTTTTTT. This translates into CASSKTGTGNTGELFF.